Below, one T cell receptor (beta chain) is given with its context. This clonotype was counted a few times. This receptor's antigen is unknown. Base qualities were left out, and no much larger clone turns up one base away. These data are taken from a study of blood T cells in healthy people across ages (dated by TCRdb to 2014 to 2015). Some background on the complete study: In model experiments, template switching captured about one uniquely barcoded TCR beta cDNA molecule for every two T cells. To track age-related changes in TCR beta repertoire diversity, the study relied on deep sequencing normalized with unique cDNA molecular identifiers. The donors were split into four age groups: young (average approximately 16 years), middle-aged (around 37), aged (62) and long-lived (more than 80). Donors of different ages were randomly distributed across sequencing lanes to avoid experimental bias. The study analyzed two additional independent replicas of 1 million unique cDNA reads from the same blood draw for two donors, one aged 18 to 29 and one aged 80 or older.

Library method: 5' RACE. The reads were generated on an Illumina HiSeq 2500. A second roughly 6 to 12 cycle PCR used a sample-barcoded 5' primer and a J-beta primer mix. Each TCR beta cDNA molecule received a unique molecular identifier from a template-switch 5' adaptor carrying 12 random nucleotides. Each sample yielded at least 3 million CDR3-containing paired-end reads. The Mint cDNA synthesis kit, primed by a TRBC-specific oligonucleotide, was used to synthesize first-strand cDNA from all RNA. Following uracil-DNA glycosylase treatment, all cDNA underwent a first 18-cycle PCR with the universal primers M1SS and BC2_uni_R. As for the original processing: For normalization, 1 million high-quality reads were randomly selected from each sample, with every read carrying a distinct molecular identifier. Reads with shared molecular identifiers were discarded instead of being binned into consensus sequences. MiTCR, with a Q25 quality threshold and the strictest error-elimination algorithm, was used for CDR3 identification, clonotype clustering and error correction. Lower-bound total TCR beta diversity was estimated with a nonparametric unseen species model using Euler transformation. TCRdb cleaned the public reads at Q25 with fastp, built clones with MiXCR and kept in-frame beta chains. Entries that share a CDR3 protein sequence are merged under the most common genes and DNA. The V and J calls were not made by the authors but by TCRdb's processing. The sample table shows over a million distinct CDR3 sequences, and approximately 42% are seen once. The top ten constitute more than 4% of the sample.

Overall results and qualifications from the work: Compared with the aged group, the long-lived group had more naive CD4+ T cells, fewer expanded clones and increased TCR diversity, a pattern suggesting age selection. Conclusive comparison of naive and antigen-experienced compartments was prevented by the profiling of bulk unsorted PBMCs. A strong correlation was found between observed TCR beta diversity and the percentage of naive T cells measured by flow cytometry. Because donor CMV infection status was unknown, age-related changes in expanded clonotypes were potentially confounded. Estimates of total diversity from one million sequenced T cells were regarded as lower bounds and underestimates. Observed TCR beta diversity per million T cells fell roughly linearly with age, and a significant reduction was already apparent by age around 40.

CDR1 and CDR2 are drawn from the germline V gene: MGHRA, YSYEKL. Deletion took 2 bases off V and 4 bases off J, with a span of 5 bases between the germline ends. Its CDR3 holds 12 amino acids, cysteine through phenylalanine. The CDR3 DNA has 36 bases and is translated from base 1. The donors were about 40 Caucasian individuals from Russia, aged about 6 to 100 years, who were systemically healthy. Each donor gave ten milliliters of peripheral blood, drawn into EDTA-treated Vacutainer tubes. Ficoll-Paque density-gradient centrifugation was used to isolate PBMCs, with at least 7 million obtained per sample. Trizol reagent was used to extract total RNA from the PBMCs, yielding at least 5.5 micrograms per sample. The percentages of naive CD45RAhigh/CD27high T cells were determined by flow cytometry on a PBMC aliquot from every donor.

The sequenced material came from blood. The TCR originated in a woman between 18 and 30 years old in good health. The chain is assembled from TRBV4-1 and TRBJ1-2; there is no confident call for the D gene. The DNA sequence is as follows: TGCGCCAGCAGCCAATCGGTCTATGGCTACACCTTC. The resulting protein is CASSQSVYGYTF.